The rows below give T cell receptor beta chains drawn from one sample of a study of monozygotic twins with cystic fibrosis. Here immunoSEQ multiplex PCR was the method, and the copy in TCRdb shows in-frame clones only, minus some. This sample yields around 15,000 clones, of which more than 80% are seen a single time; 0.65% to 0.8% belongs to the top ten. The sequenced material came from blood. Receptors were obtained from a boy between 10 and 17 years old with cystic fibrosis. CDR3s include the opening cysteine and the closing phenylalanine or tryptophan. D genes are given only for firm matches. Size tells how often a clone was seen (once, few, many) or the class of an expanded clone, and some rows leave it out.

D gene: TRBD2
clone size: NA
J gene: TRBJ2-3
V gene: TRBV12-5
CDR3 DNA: TGTGCTAGTGCCTTTCTCACCGGGACTAGCGGGGTTGCGGCTAGCACAGATACGCAGTATTTT
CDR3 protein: CASAFLTGTSGVAASTDTQYF

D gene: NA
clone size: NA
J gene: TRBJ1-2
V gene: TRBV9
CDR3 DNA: TGTGCCAGCAGCGTAGAGGGCATCGATGGTGGCTACACCTTC
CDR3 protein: CASSVEGIDGGYTF

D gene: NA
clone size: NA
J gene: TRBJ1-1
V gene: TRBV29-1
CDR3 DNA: TGCAGCGTTGAGGAGGGGAGGGACACTGAAGCTTTCTTT
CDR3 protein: CSVEEGRDTEAFF

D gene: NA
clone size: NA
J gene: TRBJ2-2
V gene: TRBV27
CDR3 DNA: TGTGCCAGCAGTTTAAATCAGGCGAACACCGGGGAGCTGTTTTTT
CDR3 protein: CASSLNQANTGELFF

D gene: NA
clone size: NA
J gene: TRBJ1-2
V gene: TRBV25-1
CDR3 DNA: TGTGCCAGCAGTCAGTCTCTATATGGCTACACCTTC
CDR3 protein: CASSQSLYGYTF

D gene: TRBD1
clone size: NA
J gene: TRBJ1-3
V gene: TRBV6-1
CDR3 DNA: TGTGCCAGCAGACACGACAGGGGACTTGGAAACACCATATATTTT
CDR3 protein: CASRHDRGLGNTIYF

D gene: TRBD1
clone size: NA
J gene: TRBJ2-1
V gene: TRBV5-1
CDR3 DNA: TGCGCCAGCAGCATGGCTGCCGGGACAGAGTTCAATGAGCAGTTCTTC
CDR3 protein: CASSMAAGTEFNEQFF

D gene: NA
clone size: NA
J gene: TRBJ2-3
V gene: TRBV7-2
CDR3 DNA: TGTGCCAGCAGCGCCACAGATACGCAGTATTTT
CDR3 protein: CASSATDTQYF

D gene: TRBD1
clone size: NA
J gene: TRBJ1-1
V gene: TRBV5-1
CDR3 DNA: TGCGCCAGCAGCGCCGGACAGGCCCTGAACACTGAAGCTTTCTTT
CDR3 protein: CASSAGQALNTEAFF

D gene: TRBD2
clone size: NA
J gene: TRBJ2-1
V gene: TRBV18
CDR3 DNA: TGTGCCAGCTCACCTTCGGGACTAGCGGCTTCCTACAATGAGCAGTTCTTC
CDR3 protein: CASSPSGLAASYNEQFF

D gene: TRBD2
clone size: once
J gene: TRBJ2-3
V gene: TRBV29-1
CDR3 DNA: TGCAGCGTATCTCTAGCGGGCCTCACAGATACGCAGTATTTT
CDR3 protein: CSVSLAGLTDTQYF

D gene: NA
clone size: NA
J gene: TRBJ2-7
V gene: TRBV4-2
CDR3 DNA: TGTGCCAGCAGCCAGACGGTTGACTACGAGCAGTACTTC
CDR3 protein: CASSQTVDYEQYF

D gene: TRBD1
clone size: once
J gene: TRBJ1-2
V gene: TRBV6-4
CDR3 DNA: TGTGCCAGCAGCCAACACTCCGGGACAGGGTCTAGGAGCTATGGCTACACCTTC
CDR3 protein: CASSQHSGTGSRSYGYTF

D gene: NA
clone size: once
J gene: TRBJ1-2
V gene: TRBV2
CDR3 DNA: TGTGCCAGCAGTGAATTCCACAGGAACTATGGCTACACCTTC
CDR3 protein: CASSEFHRNYGYTF

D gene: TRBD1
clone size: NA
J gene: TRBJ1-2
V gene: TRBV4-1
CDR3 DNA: TGCGCCAGCAGCCAAGTCCCGGACAGGCTTCCTTATGGCTACACCTTC
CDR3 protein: CASSQVPDRLPYGYTF

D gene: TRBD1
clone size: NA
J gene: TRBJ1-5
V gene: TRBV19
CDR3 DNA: TGTGCCAGTAGGGAGACAGGGAAGGGCAATCAGCCCCAGCATTTT
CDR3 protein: CASRETGKGNQPQHF

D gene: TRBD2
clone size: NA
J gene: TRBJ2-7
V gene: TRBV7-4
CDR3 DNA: TGTGCCAGCAGCTCACGGCGTGCCGGGACTAGCGGGGGACCCTGCTACGAGCAGTACTTC
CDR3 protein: CASSSRRAGTSGGPCYEQYF

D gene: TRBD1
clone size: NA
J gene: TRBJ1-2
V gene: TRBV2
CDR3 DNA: TGTGCCAGCAGTTATGACAGGGTTGGCTACACCTTC
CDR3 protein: CASSYDRVGYTF

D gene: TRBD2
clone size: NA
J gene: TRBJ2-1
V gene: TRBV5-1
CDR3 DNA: TGCGCCAGCAGCTCAACTAGCGGGGGGGCCAAATTTTACAATGAGCAGTTCTTC
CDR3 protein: CASSSTSGGAKFYNEQFF

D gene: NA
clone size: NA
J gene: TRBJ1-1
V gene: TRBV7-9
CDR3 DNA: TGTGCCAGCAGCATTTACAGGGCGTTAAGCACTGAAGCTTTCTTT
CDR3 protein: CASSIYRALSTEAFF

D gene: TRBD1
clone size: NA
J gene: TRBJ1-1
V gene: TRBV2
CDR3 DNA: TGTGCCAGCTTGGGTCCCTCTCCGGGGTCGGGACAGGGATTCACTGAAGCTTTCTTT
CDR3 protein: CASLGPSPGSGQGFTEAFF

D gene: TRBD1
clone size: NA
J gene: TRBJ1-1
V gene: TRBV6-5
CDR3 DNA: TGTGCCAGCCGTCCAGGGGGGAACACTGAAGCTTTCTTT
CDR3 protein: CASRPGGNTEAFF

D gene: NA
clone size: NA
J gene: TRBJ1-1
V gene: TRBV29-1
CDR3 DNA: TGCAGCGTTATGACACTAGTGAACACTGAAGCTTTCTTT
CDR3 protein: CSVMTLVNTEAFF

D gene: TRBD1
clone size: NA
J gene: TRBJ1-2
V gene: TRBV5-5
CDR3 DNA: TGTGCCAGCAGCCCGACAGGGGGCAACAACTATGGCTACACCTTC
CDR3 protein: CASSPTGGNNYGYTF

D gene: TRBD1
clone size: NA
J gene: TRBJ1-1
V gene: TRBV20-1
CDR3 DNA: TGCAGTGCTAGTCAGGGGGCCGAAGCTTTCTTT
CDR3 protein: CSASQGAEAFF

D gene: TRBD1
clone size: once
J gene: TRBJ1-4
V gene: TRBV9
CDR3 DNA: TGTGCCAGCAGCTCCGGGACAGGAGAAGAAAAACTGTTTTTT
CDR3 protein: CASSSGTGEEKLFF

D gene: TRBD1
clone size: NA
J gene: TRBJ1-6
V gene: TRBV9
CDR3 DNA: TGTGCCAGCAGCGTAGGGGCGACAGGGTTTAATTCACCCCTCCACTTT
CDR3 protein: CASSVGATGFNSPLHF

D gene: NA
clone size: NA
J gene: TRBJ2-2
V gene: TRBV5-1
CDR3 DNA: TGCGCCAGCAGCTTCTGGTTGAACACCGGGGAGCTGTTTTTT
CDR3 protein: CASSFWLNTGELFF

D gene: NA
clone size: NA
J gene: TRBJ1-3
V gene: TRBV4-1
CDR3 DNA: TGCGCCAGCAGCCAAGACTACGGGGGGCGCTGGAGGTCAGGAAACACCATATATTTT
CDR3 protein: CASSQDYGGRWRSGNTIYF

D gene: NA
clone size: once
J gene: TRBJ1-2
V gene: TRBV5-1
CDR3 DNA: TGCGCCAGCAGCTTTTACAGCTTTGGCTATGGCTACACCTTC
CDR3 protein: CASSFYSFGYGYTF

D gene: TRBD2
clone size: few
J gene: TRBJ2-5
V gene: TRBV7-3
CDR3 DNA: TGTGCCAGCAGCCGTAGCGGGGGGTTGGAGACCCAGTACTTC
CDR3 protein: CASSRSGGLETQYF

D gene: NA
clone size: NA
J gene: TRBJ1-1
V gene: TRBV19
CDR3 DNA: TGTGCCAGTTGTCCGAGGCTGAACACTGAAGCTTTCTTT
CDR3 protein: CASCPRLNTEAFF

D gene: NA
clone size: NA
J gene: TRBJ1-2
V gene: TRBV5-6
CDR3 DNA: TGTGCCAGCAGCTTGGATGGGAATGGCTACACCTTC
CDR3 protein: CASSLDGNGYTF

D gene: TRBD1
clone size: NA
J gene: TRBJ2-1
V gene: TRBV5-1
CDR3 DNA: TGCGCCAGCAGAAAGACAGGGAGTGAGTTCAATGAGCAGTTCTTC
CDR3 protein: CASRKTGSEFNEQFF

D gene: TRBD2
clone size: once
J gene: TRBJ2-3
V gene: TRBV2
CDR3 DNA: TGTGCCAGCAACTATCTAGCGGGAGGGGATGGGGCGCAGTATTTT
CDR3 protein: CASNYLAGGDGAQYF

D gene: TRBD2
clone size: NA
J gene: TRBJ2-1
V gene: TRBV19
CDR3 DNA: TGTGCCAGTAGTATAGAACCCCGGGGGGGCTACAATGAGCAGTTCTTC
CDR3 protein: CASSIEPRGGYNEQFF

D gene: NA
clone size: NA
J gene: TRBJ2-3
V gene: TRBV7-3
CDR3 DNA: TGTGCCAGCAGCTACTTCGGACACACAGATACGCAGTATTTT
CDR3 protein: CASSYFGHTDTQYF

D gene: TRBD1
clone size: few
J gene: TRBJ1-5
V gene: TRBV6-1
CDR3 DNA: TGTGCCAGCGAAAGGGACAGAAGCAATCAGCCCCAGCATTTT
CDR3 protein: CASERDRSNQPQHF

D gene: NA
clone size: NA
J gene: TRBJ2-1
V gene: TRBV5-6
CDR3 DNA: TGTGCCAGCAGCCTAGGAGGGTACAATGAGCAGTTCTTC
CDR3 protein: CASSLGGYNEQFF

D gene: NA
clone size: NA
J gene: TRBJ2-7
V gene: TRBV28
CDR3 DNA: TGTGCCAGCAGGGAGCAAGGACAAATCTACGAGCAGTACTTC
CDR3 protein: CASREQGQIYEQYF

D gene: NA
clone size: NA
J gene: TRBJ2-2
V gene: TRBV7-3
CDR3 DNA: TGTGCCAGCAGCTTATGGCTACCCCCTGACACCGGGGAGCTGTTTTTT
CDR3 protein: CASSLWLPPDTGELFF

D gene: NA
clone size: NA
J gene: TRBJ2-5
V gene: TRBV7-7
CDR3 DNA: TGTGCTAGCAGCTTTGGACTACAAGAGACCCAGTACTTC
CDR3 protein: CASSFGLQETQYF

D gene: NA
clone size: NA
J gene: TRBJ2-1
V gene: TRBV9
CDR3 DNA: TGTGCCAGCAGCGGGTACGACAATGAGCAGTTCTTC
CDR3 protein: CASSGYDNEQFF

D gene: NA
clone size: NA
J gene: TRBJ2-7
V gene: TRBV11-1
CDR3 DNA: TGTGCCAGCAGCCAGGACCGGGACGAGCAGTACTTC
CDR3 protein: CASSQDRDEQYF

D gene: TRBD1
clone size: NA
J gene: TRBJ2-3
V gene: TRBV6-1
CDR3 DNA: TGTGCCAGCAGTGTGGACAGGGGTCGTACGCAGTATTTT
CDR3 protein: CASSVDRGRTQYF

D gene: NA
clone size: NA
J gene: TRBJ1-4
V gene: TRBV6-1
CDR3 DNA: TGTGCCAGCAGTGAAGCCTCGGGGTATAAACTGTTTTTT
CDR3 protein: CASSEASGYKLFF

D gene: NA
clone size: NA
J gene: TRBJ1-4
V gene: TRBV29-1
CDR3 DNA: TGCAGCGTTGGGGCTGCGGGGACGGAGGAAAAACTGTTTTTT
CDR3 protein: CSVGAAGTEEKLFF

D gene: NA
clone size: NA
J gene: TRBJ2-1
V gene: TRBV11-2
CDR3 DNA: TGTGCCAGCACCCTCGTTGGGGGGGCAACTTACAATGAGCAGTTCTTC
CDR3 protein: CASTLVGGATYNEQFF

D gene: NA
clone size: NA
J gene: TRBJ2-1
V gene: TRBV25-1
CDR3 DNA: TGTGCCAGCAGTTACAGGGACAATGAGCAGTTCTTC
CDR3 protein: CASSYRDNEQFF

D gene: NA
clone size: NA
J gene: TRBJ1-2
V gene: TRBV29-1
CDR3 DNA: TGCAGCGTTCGGGAGCAGTACTATGGCTACACCTTC
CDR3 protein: CSVREQYYGYTF